This T cell receptor beta chain was obtained from a study of blood T cell repertoires in COVID-19. Turning to the study itself: Whether acute or convalescent, the COVID-19 samples came from the United States, Italy and Spain. PBMCs, B-cell-depleted T cells, or T cells were the source of the cDNA or gDNA that made up the material.

CDR3 length equals 14 residues. V lost 4 bases, J lost 5 bases, and 6 bases stayed unmatched. Germline assignment: CDR1 SGHRS and CDR2 YFSETQ. Under the authors' procedure: Estimates of nucleated cell counts were drawn from the amplification of reference gene primers. Libraries were prepared by immunoSEQ multiplex PCR; TCRdb keeps only in-frame clonotypes and omits some of them. The V and J calls and clone size were taken over from that table, and D and trimming were inferred from the DNA. The table lists tens of thousands of clones, almost 90% of them singletons, with 4% to 6.5% in the top ten. This clone was observed a single time.

The sequenced sample consisted of peripheral blood. The sequence was obtained from a man aged 45 to 65 with acute or convalescent COVID-19. This rearrangement joins TRBV5-1 to TRBJ2-7; 10 bases are shared with TRBD1. The CDR3 here is CASSLDRGPHEQYF. In DNA form, the CDR3 reads TGCGCCAGCAGCCTCGACAGGGGGCCCCACGAGCAGTACTTC.